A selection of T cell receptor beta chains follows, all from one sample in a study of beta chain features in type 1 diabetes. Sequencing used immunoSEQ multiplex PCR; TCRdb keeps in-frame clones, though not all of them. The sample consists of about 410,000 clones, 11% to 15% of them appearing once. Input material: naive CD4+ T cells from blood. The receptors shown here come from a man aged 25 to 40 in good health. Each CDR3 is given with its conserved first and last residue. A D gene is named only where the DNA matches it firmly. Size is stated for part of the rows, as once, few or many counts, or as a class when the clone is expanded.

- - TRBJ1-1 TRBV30 CAWSVVGLPMNTEAFF TGTGCCTGGAGTGTCGTGGGGCTCCCCATGAACACTGAAGCTTTCTTT
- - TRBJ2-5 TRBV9 CASTEEGSGLQETQYF TGTGCCAGCACCGAAGAAGGGAGCGGTTTACAAGAGACCCAGTACTTC
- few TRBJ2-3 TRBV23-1 CASSQSSTRRGDTQYF TGCGCCAGCAGTCAATCTTCAACTCGTCGTGGAGATACGCAGTATTTT
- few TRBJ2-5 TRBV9 CASSVAGRGGIVETQYF TGTGCCAGCAGCGTAGCAGGTAGGGGAGGTATCGTGGAGACCCAGTACTTC
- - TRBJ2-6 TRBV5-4 CASSLGPRSGANVLTF TGTGCCAGCAGCTTGGGGCCACGCTCTGGGGCCAACGTCCTGACTTTC
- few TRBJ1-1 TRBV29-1 CSVTRDIQKAFF TGCAGCGTTACCCGGGACATTCAAAAAGCTTTCTTT
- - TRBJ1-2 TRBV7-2 CASSLTSLGYTF TGTGCCAGCAGCCTTACTAGCTTGGGCTACACCTTC
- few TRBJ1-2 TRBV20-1 CSAKGFDGYTF TGCAGTGCTAAAGGCTTCGATGGCTACACCTTC
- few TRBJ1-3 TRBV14 CASSQNRVDGGNTIYF TGTGCCAGCAGCCAAAACAGGGTGGATGGTGGAAACACCATATATTTT
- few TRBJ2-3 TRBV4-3 CASSRDWASTDTQYF TGCGCCAGCAGCCGAGACTGGGCATCAACAGATACGCAGTATTTT
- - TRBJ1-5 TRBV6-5 CASGGAGRNQPQHF TGTGCCAGCGGGGGGGCAGGCCGCAATCAGCCCCAGCATTTT
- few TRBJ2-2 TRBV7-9 CASSLGNTGELFF TGTGCCAGCAGCTTAGGGAACACCGGGGAGCTGTTTTTT
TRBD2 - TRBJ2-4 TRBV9 CASSEGLAGKNIQYF TGTGCCAGCAGCGAGGGACTAGCGGGAAAAAACATTCAGTACTTC
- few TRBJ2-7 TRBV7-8 CASSHRASYEQYF TGTGCCAGCAGCCACAGGGCTTCCTACGAGCAGTACTTC
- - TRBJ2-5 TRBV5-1 CASSLPSGETQYF TGCGCCAGCAGCTTGCCCAGCGGGGAGACCCAGTACTTC
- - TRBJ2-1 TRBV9 CASSAPANVDNEQFF TGTGCCAGCAGCGCGCCTGCGAACGTGGACAATGAGCAGTTCTTC
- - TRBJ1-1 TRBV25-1 CASSEETREAFF TGTGCCAGCAGTGAAGAGACCCGAGAAGCTTTCTTT
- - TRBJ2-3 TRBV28 CASSIKDTQYF TGTGCCAGCAGTATTAAAGATACGCAGTATTTT
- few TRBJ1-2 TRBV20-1 CSAPGSHGYTF TGCAGTGCTCCGGGGAGCCATGGCTACACCTTC
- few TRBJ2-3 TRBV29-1 CSVGTGQASDTQYF TGCAGCGTTGGCACAGGGCAGGCTTCAGATACGCAGTATTTT
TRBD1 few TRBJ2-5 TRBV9 CASSPIQGRGYQETQYF TGTGCCAGCAGCCCTATACAGGGGAGAGGGTACCAAGAGACCCAGTACTTC
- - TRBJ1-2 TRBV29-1 CSGDDRNYGYTF TGCAGCGGGGACGACAGAAACTATGGCTACACCTTC